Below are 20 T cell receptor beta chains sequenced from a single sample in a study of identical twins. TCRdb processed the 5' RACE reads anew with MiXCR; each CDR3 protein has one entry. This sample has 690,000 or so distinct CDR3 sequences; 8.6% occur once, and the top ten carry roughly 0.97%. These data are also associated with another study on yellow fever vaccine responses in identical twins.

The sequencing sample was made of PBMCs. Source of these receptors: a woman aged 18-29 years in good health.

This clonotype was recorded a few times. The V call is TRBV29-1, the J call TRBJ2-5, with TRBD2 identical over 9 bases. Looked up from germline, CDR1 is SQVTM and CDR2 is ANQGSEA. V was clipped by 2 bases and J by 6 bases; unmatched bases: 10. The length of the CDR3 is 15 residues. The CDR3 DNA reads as TGCAGCGTTGAATTTTCGCGGGGGGGCAGCCAGACCCAGTACTTC. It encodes CSVEFSRGGSQTQYF.

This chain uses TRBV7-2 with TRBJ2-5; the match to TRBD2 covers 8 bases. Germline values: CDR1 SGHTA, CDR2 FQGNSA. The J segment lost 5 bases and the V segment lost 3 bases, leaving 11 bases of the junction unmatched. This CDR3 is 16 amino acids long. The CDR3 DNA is TGTGCCAGCAGCTTGGGCTCTCGGGGGGGCGGTGAGACCCAGTACTTC. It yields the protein CASSLGSRGGGETQYF.

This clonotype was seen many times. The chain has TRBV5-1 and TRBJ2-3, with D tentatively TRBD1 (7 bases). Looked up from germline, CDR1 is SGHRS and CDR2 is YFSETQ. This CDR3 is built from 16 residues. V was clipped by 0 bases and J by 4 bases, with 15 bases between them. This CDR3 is CASSLEEGAFADTQYF. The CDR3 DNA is TGCGCCAGCAGCTTGGAGGAGGGGGCGTTTGCAGATACGCAGTATTTT.

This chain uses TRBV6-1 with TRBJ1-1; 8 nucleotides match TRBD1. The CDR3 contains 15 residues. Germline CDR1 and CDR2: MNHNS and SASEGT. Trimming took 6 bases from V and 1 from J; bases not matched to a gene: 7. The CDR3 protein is CASSGPGQANTEAFF. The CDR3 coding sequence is TGTGCCAGCAGCGGGCCGGGACAGGCGAACACTGAAGCTTTCTTT.

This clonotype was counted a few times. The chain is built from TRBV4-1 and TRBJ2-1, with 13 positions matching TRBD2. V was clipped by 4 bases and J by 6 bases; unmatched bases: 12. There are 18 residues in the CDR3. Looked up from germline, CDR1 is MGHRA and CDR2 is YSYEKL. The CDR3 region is CASSPRTSGSSGPNEQFF. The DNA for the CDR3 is TGCGCCAGCAGCCCAAGGACTAGCGGGAGTTCGGGGCCCAATGAGCAGTTCTTC.

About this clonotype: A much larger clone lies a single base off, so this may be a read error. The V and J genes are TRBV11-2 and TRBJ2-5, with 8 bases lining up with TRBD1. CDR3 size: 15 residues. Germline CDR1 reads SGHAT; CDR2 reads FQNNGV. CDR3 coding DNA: TGTGCCAGCACCCCAGGGGGCTACAGCCAAGAGTCCCAGTACTTC. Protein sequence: CASTPGGYSQESQYF.

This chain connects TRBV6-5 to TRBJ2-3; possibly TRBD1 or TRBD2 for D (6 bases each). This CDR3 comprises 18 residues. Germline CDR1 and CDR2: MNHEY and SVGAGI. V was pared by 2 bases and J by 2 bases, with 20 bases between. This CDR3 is CASSYPPRSRGLTDTQYF. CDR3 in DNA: TGTGCCAGCAGTTACCCCCCTCGAAGTCGGGGGCTCACAGATACGCAGTATTTT.

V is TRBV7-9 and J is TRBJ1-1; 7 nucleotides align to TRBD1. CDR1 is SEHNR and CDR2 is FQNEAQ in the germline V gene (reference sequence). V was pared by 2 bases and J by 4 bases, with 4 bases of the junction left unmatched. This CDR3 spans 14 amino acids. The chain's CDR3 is CASSLRGQFTEAFF. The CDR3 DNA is TGTGCCAGCAGCTTAAGGGGACAGTTCACTGAAGCTTTCTTT. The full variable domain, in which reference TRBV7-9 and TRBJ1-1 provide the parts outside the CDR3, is DTGVSQNPRHKITKRGQNVTFRCDPISEHNRLYWYRQTLGQGPEFLTYFQNEAQLEKSRLLSDRFSAERPKGSFSTLEIQRTEQGDSAMYLCASSLRGQFTEAFFGQGTRLTVV.

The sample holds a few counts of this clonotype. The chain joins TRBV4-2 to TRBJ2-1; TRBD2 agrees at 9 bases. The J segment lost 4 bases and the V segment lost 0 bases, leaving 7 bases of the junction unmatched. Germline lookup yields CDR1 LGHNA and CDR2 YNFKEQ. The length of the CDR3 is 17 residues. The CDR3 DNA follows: TGTGCCAGCAGCCAAGATGGCGGGAGGGAATGGTACAATGAGCAGTTCTTC. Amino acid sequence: CASSQDGGREWYNEQFF.

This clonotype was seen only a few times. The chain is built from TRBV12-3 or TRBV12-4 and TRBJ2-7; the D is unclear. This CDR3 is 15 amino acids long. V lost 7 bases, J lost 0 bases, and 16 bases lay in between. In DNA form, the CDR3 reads TGTGCCAGCACCGCCCGCGCAGGCCGCTCCTACGAGCAGTACTTC. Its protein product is CASTARAGRSYEQYF.

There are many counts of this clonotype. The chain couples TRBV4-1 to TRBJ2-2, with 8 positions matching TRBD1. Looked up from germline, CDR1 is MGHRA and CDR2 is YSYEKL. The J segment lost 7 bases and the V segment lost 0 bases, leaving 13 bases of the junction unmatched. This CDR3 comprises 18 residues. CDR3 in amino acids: CASSQDDVGQGFVGELFF. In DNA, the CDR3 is TGCGCCAGCAGCCAAGATGACGTAGGACAGGGTTTTGTCGGGGAGCTGTTTTTT.

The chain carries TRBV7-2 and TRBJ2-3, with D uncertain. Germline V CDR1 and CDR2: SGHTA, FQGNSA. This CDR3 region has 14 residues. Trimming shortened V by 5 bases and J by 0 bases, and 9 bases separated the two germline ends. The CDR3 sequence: CASSGVGSTDTQYF. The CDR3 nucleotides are TGTGCCAGCAGCGGGGTGGGGAGCACAGATACGCAGTATTTT. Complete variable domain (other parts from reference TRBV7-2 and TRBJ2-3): GAGVSQSPSNKVTEKGKDVELRCDPISGHTALYWYRQSLGQGLEFLIYFQGNSAPDKSGLPSDRFSAERTGGSVSTLTIQRTQQEDSAVYLCASSGVGSTDTQYFGPGTRLTVL.

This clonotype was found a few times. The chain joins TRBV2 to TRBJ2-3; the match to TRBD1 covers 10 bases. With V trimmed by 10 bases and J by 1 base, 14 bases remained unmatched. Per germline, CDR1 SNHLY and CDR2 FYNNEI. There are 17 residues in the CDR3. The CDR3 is CATSRTGGIVRTDTQYF. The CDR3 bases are TGTGCCACCTCTCGGACAGGGGGGATCGTGCGCACAGATACGCAGTATTTT. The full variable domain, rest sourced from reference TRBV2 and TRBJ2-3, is EPEVTQTPSHQVTQMGQEVILRCVPISNHLYFYWYRQILGQKVEFLVSFYNNEISEKSEIFDDQFSVERPDGSNFTLKIRSTKLEDSAMYFCATSRTGGIVRTDTQYFGPGTRLTVL.

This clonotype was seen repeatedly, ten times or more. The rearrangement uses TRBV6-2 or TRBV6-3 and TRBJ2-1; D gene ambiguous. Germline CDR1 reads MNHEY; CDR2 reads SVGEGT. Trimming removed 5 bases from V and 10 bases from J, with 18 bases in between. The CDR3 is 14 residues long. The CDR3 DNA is TGTGCCAGCAGTGATCCCCGTGAACGGCGAGAGCAGTTCTTC. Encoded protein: CASSDPRERREQFF.

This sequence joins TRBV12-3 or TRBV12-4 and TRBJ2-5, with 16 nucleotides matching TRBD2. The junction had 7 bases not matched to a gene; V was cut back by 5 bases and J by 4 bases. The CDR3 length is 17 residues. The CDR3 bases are TGTGCCAGCAGTCCCGGGACTAGCGGGAGGGCCTTAGAGACCCAGTACTTC. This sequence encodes CASSPGTSGRALETQYF.

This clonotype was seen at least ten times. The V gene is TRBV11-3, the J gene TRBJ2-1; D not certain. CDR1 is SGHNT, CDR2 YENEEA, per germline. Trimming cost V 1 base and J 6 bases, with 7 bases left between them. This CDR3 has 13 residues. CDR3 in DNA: TGTGCCAGCAGCTTAGGGGCCTTCAATGAGCAGTTCTTC. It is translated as CASSLGAFNEQFF.

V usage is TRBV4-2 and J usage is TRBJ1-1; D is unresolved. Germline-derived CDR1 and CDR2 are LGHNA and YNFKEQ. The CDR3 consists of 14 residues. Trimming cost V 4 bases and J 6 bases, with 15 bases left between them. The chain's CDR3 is CASSPHRSASEAFF. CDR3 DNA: TGTGCCAGCAGCCCGCATAGATCGGCTTCTGAAGCTTTCTTT.

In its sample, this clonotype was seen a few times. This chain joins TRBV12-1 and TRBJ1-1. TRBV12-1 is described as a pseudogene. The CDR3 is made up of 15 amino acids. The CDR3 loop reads CASSFAQRGNTEAFF. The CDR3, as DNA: TGTGCCAGCAGCTTTGCGCAGCGGGGGAACACTGAAGCTTTCTTT.

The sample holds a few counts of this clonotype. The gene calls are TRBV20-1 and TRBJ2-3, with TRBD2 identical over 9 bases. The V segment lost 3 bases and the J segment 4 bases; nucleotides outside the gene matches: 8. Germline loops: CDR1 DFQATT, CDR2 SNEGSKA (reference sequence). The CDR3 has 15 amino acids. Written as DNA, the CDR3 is TGCAGTGCTAGCCCAGGGACTAGCATTCCAGATACGCAGTATTTT. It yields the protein CSASPGTSIPDTQYF.

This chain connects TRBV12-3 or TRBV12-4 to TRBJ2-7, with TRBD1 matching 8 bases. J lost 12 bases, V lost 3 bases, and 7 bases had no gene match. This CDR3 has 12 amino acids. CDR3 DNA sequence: TGTGCCAGCAGTTTTACAGGGGGTGTTAGGTACTTC. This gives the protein CASSFTGGVRYF.